A selection of T cell receptor beta chains follows, all from one sample in a study of blood T cell repertoires in COVID-19. The data were produced by immunoSEQ multiplex PCR, yet TCRdb's version contains in-frame clones alone and is incomplete. Here the sample spans some 130,000 clones, 60% to 85% being singletons. Material for sequencing was peripheral blood. These TCRs come from an elderly man with acute or convalescent COVID-19. CDR3s include the opening cysteine and the closing phenylalanine or tryptophan. The order of the fields is J gene, clone size, V gene, D gene, CDR3 DNA, CDR3 protein. A D gene is named only where the DNA matches it firmly. The listing skips clone size in some rows; elsewhere it reads once, few, many or a size class.

>TRBJ1-2|.|TRBV21-1|.
TGTGCCAGCATCTCCCGTGGGGGGTCTTTATACTATGGCTACACCTTC
CASISRGGSLYYGYTF
>TRBJ1-3|.|TRBV29-1|.
TGCAGCGTTGAATCGGGTAACACCATATATTTT
CSVESGNTIYF
>TRBJ1-6|.|TRBV6-2/TRBV6-3|TRBD1
TGTGCCAGCAGTTATAGGACAGGGACTACAGGTCCCCTCCACTTT
CASSYRTGTTGPLHF
>TRBJ1-1|.|TRBV30|.
TGTGCCTGGAGTGTTTTTGCGGGGTCCCAAAACGGAGCTTTCTTT
CAWSVFAGSQNGAFF
>TRBJ2-3|.|TRBV11-3|TRBD1
TGTGCCAGCAGCATATCCGGGACAGGGGTCCCAGATACGCAGTATTTT
CASSISGTGVPDTQYF
>TRBJ1-6|.|TRBV12-3/TRBV12-4|.
TGTGCCAGCAGTTTAGGCGATCGAGGTCCCCTCCACTTT
CASSLGDRGPLHF
>TRBJ1-5|once|TRBV7-2|.
TGTGCCAGCAGCGCGACAAGGGGAGGGAATCAGCCCCAGCATTTT
CASSATRGGNQPQHF
>TRBJ2-7|.|TRBV12-3/TRBV12-4|.
TGTGCCAGCAGTTTCTCCCTCTCCTACGAGCAGTACTTC
CASSFSLSYEQYF
>TRBJ1-4|.|TRBV7-9|.
TGTGCCAGCAGATCCGTCACAGGGAATGAAAAACTGTTTTTT
CASRSVTGNEKLFF
>TRBJ1-5|.|TRBV5-1|TRBD1
TGCGCCAGCAGCTCCGGGACAGGGAACTTTCAGCCCCAGCATTTT
CASSSGTGNFQPQHF
>TRBJ1-4|.|TRBV5-1|.
TGCGCCAGCAGCTTAAGGGGGACTAATGAAAAACTGTTTTTT
CASSLRGTNEKLFF
>TRBJ2-5|few|TRBV7-2|.
TGTGCCAGCAGCCCGAGCCGCGGCATACAAGAGACCCAGTACTTC
CASSPSRGIQETQYF
>TRBJ1-1|.|TRBV10-3|TRBD1
TGTGCCATCAGCACACAGGGGAAGGACACTGAAGCTTTCTTT
CAISTQGKDTEAFF
>TRBJ2-7|few|TRBV28|.
TGTGCCAGCAGTCTGCGGGGATACGAGCAGTACTTC
CASSLRGYEQYF
>TRBJ2-4|.|TRBV6-5|.
TGTGCCAGCAGTCTCGACAGATCAAACATTCAGTACTTC
CASSLDRSNIQYF